These 16 T cell receptor beta chains were all obtained from the same sample, sequenced in a study of cytomegalovirus exposure and HLA in healthy donors. PCR primers comprised 60 Vbeta and 13 Jbeta primers. Method: immunoSEQ multiplex PCR; TCRdb's copy keeps in-frame clones and lacks some. Here the sample table reports roughly 50,000 clones. Sequenced material: PBMCs. Receptors originate from a female donor in good health and CMV-seronegative.

The CDR3: CSGGEGDYYGYTF. CDR3 sequence (DNA): TGCAGCGGTGGGGAGGGAGACTACTATGGCTACACCTTC. The V and J genes are TRBV29-1 and TRBJ1-2; no firm D call. The V end was cut by 7 bases, the J end by 3 bases, with 15 bases between. CDR3 length: 13 amino acids. Germline V lookup: CDR1 SQVTM, CDR2 ANQGSEA.

The chain joins TRBV30 to TRBJ1-1; possibly TRBD1 for D (6 bases). Germline loops: CDR1 GTSNPN, CDR2 SVGIG (reference sequence). V was clipped by 4 bases and J by 3 bases, with 15 bases between them. This CDR3 contains 14 residues. The CDR3 protein is CAWTDTGRDTEAFF. The CDR3 nucleotides read TGTGCCTGGACTGACACAGGGCGCGACACTGAAGCTTTCTTT.

V usage is TRBV9 and J usage is TRBJ2-7, with 8 bases that match TRBD2. After removal of 3 bases from V and 5 bases from J, the junction contained 7 bases not matched to a gene. This CDR3 region has 14 residues. Germline lookup yields CDR1 SGDLS and CDR2 YYNGEE. The CDR3 protein is CASSAGRGGHEQYF. The CDR3 DNA sequence: TGTGCCAGCAGCGCGGGACGGGGGGGCCACGAGCAGTACTTC.

The chain has TRBV4-1 and TRBJ2-2; TRBD1 agrees at 8 bases. V was clipped by 4 bases and J by 1 base; unmatched bases: 8. The germline V gene encodes CDR1 MGHRA and CDR2 YSYEKL. CDR3 length: 17 residues. The CDR3 bases are TGCGCCAGCAGCCCGTCCCAAGGACAGGGGAACACCGGGGAGCTGTTTTTT. The encoded protein is CASSPSQGQGNTGELFF.

The chain couples TRBV29-1 to TRBJ1-2, with 9 bases that match TRBD1. This CDR3 region has 15 residues. Germline V gene data show CDR1 as SQVTM and CDR2 as ANQGSEA. The trim removed 6 bases at V and 0 bases at J, leaving 8 bases unmatched. For the CDR3, the DNA is TGCAGCGTCGATAAAACAGGGGGCCCTAACTATGGCTACACCTTC. Encoded protein: CSVDKTGGPNYGYTF.

This rearrangement joins TRBV30 to TRBJ1-1; 8 nucleotides line up with TRBD1. Trimming cost V 3 bases and J 6 bases; bases outside gene matches: 9. Germline V gene data show CDR1 as GTSNPN and CDR2 as SVGIG (reference sequence). This CDR3 is built from 14 residues. CDR3 loop: CAWRRTGRGPEAFF. In nucleotides, the CDR3 is TGTGCCTGGAGGAGGACAGGGCGCGGTCCTGAAGCTTTCTTT.

The V gene is TRBV5-1, the J gene TRBJ2-7, with 10 bases lining up with TRBD1. Looked up from germline, CDR1 is SGHRS and CDR2 is YFSETQ. With 4 bases clipped from V and 2 bases from J, the junction kept 6 bases outside the gene matches. This CDR3 spans 15 amino acids. The CDR3 DNA sequence: TGCGCCAGCAGCATTGCGGGACAGGGGACCTACGAGCAGTACTTC. Its protein is CASSIAGQGTYEQYF.

The chain couples TRBV6-5 to TRBJ2-7, with D maybe TRBD1 (7 bases). V was cut by 6 bases and J by 0 bases, with 15 bases left in between. In germline, CDR1 is MNHEY, CDR2 SVGAGI. CDR3 size: 15 residues. The CDR3 DNA is TGTGCCAGCAGGGCCGGGACAGCGGGCTCCTACGAGCAGTACTTC. As protein: CASRAGTAGSYEQYF.

This chain uses TRBV19 with TRBJ2-7; TRBD2 aligns across 10 bases. The CDR3 runs 14 residues. V lost 3 bases and J lost 6; bases outside the gene matches: 5. Germline V gene data show CDR1 as LNHDA and CDR2 as SQIVND (reference sequence). CDR3 nucleotide sequence: TGTGCCAGTAGTATCAGCGGGAGGGGCTCCGAGCAGTACTTC. It translates to CASSISGRGSEQYF. Drawing the rest from reference TRBV19 and TRBJ2-7, the complete variable domain is DGGITQSPKYLFRKEGQNVTLSCEQNLNHDAMYWYRQDPGQGLRLIYYSQIVNDFQKGDIAEGYSVSREKKESFPLTVTSAQKNPTAFYLCASSISGRGSEQYFGPGTRLTVT.

The chain uses TRBV7-2 and TRBJ1-1; D possibly corresponds to TRBD1 (6 bases). Trimming pared 3 bases from V and 3 bases from J, leaving 11 bases between. CDR1 SGHTA and CDR2 FQGNSA come from the germline V gene. CDR3 length equals 14 residues. CDR3 amino acids: CASSLTGEYTEAFF. The CDR3 nucleotides read TGTGCCAGCAGCTTGACAGGTGAATACACTGAAGCTTTCTTT. The full variable domain, in which reference TRBV7-2 and TRBJ1-1 provide the parts outside the CDR3, is GAGVSQSPSNKVTEKGKDVELRCDPISGHTALYWYRQSLGQGLEFLIYFQGNSAPDKSGLPSDRFSAERTGGSVSTLTIQRTQQEDSAVYLCASSLTGEYTEAFFGQGTRLTVV.

The chain links TRBV4-1 to TRBJ1-3; 7 positions match TRBD1. The length of the CDR3 is 17 residues. J was trimmed by 1 base and V by 3 bases; bases with no gene match: 9. CDR1 is MGHRA and CDR2 is YSYEKL in the germline V gene. This chain's CDR3 is CASSHPGQARSGNTIYF. CDR3 bases: TGCGCCAGCAGCCACCCCGGACAGGCGAGGTCTGGAAACACCATATATTTT.

The CDR3 bases are TGCAGCGTTGAAGATCGGAGCTACGAGCAGTACTTC. Translation: CSVEDRSYEQYF. The V call is TRBV29-1, the J call TRBJ2-7; D is uncertain. The CDR3 extends over 12 amino acids. Germline-derived CDR1 and CDR2 are SQVTM and ANQGSEA. Trimming pared 0 bases from V and 3 bases from J, leaving 6 bases between.

The J gene is TRBJ1-5, the V gene TRBV6-5; D gene unclear. The CDR3 runs 14 residues. CDR1 and CDR2 from the germline V gene are MNHEY and SVGAGI. The V and J ends lost 6 bases and 10 bases respectively, with 19 bases between them. CDR3 sequence: CASSSDSFLAPQHF. Written as DNA, the CDR3 is TGTGCCAGCAGCTCGGACTCTTTTTTGGCTCCCCAGCATTTT.

V gene TRBV5-1 combines with J gene TRBJ2-7, with D possibly being TRBD2 (6 bases). CDR1 SGHRS and CDR2 YFSETQ come from the germline V gene. This CDR3 contains 12 residues. V was pared by 2 bases and J by 7 bases, with 10 bases between. DNA for the CDR3: TGCGCCAGCAGCTTCAGAGGAGGGGAGCAGTACTTC. Translated, it gives CASSFRGGEQYF.

The chain combines TRBV18 with TRBJ1-1; 7 bases match TRBD1. Germline assignment: CDR1 KGHSH and CDR2 LQKENI. The length of the CDR3 is 13 residues. Trimming at V came to 6 bases and at J to 1 base, leaving 2 bases not matched to a gene. CDR3 coding DNA: TGTGCCAGCTCGGGACAGCGGAACACTGAAGCTTTCTTT. Translating gives CASSGQRNTEAFF. The whole variable domain, filled in from reference TRBV18 and TRBJ1-1, reads NAGVMQNPRHLVRRRGQEARLRCSPMKGHSHVYWYRQLPEEGLKFMVYLQKENIIDESGMPKERFSAEFPKEGPSILRIQQVVRGDSAAYFCASSGQRNTEAFFGQGTRLTVV.

V is TRBV6-1 and J is TRBJ2-3; no clear D. Trimming pared 1 base from V and 4 bases from J, leaving 18 bases between. Germline CDR1 reads MNHNS; CDR2 reads SASEGT. This CDR3 has 17 amino acids. This chain's CDR3 is CASSEVFTWRASDTQYF. The CDR3 nucleotides are TGTGCCAGCAGTGAAGTCTTTACCTGGAGAGCATCAGATACGCAGTATTTT.